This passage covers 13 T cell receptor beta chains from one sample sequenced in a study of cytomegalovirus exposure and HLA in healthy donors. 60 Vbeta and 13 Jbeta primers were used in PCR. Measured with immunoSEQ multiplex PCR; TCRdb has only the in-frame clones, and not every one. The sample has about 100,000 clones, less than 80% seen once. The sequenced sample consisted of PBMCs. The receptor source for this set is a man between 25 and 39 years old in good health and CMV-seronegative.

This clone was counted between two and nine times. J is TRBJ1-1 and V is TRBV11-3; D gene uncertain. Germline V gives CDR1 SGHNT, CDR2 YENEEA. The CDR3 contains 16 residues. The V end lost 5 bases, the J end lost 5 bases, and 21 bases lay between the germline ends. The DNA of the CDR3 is TGTGCCAGCAGCCCCCGCGGGTCGAACAGTTGGACTGAAGCTTTCTTT. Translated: CASSPRGSNSWTEAFF.

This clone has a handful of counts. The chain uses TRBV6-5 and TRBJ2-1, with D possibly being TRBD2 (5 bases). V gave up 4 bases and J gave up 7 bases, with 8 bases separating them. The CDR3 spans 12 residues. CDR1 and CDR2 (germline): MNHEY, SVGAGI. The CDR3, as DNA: TGTGCCAGCAGTTTACGGGGAAATGAGCAGTTCTTC. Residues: CASSLRGNEQFF.

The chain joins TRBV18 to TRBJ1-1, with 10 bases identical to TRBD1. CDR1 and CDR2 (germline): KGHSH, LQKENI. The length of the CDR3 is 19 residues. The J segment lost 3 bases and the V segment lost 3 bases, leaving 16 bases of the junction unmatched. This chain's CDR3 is CASSPNFDRGRGGDTEAFF. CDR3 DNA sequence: TGTGCCAGCTCACCGAACTTTGACAGGGGGCGCGGAGGGGACACTGAAGCTTTCTTT.

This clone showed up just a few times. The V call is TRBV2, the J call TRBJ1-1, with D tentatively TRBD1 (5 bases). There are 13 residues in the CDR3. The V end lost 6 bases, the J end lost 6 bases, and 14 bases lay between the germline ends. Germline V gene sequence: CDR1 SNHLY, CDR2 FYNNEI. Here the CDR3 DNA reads TGTGCCAGCAGACCGGATGGGGCCGCTGAAGCTTTCTTT. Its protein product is CASRPDGAAEAFF.

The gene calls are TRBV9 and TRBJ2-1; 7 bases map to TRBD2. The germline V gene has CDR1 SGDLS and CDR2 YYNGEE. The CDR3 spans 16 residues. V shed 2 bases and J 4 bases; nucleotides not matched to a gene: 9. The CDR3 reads CASSVRSGGYYNEQFF. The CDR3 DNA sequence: TGTGCCAGCAGCGTGAGGTCGGGAGGTTATTACAATGAGCAGTTCTTC.

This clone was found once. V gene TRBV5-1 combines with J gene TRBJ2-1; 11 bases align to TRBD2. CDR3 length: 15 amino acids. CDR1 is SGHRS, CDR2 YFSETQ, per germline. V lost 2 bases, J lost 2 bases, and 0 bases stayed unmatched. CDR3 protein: CASSFSGGAYNEQFF. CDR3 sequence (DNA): TGCGCCAGCAGCTTTAGCGGGGGGGCCTACAATGAGCAGTTCTTC. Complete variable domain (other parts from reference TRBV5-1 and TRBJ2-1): KAGVTQTPRYLIKTRGQQVTLSCSPISGHRSVSWYQQTPGQGLQFLFEYFSETQRNKGNFPGRFSGRQFSNSRSEMNVSTLELGDSALYLCASSFSGGAYNEQFFGPGTRLTVL.

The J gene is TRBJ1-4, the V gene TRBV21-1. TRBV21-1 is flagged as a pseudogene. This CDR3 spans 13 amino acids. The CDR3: CASSKGSHEKLFF. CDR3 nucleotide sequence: TGTGCCAGCAGCAAAGGGAGTCATGAAAAACTGTTTTTT.

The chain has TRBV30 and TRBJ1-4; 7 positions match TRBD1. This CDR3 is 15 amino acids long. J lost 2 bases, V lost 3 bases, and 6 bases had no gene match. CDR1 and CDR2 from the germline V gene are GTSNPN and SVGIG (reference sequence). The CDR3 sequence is CAWRAQGFTNEKLFF. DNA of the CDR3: TGTGCCTGGAGAGCACAGGGGTTCACTAATGAAAAACTGTTTTTT.

CDR3 amino acids: CASSLYLATGELFF. The CDR3 bases are TGTGCCAGCAGCTTGTATCTGGCCACCGGGGAGCTGTTTTTT. The chain employs TRBV5-4 and TRBJ2-2, with D hard to call. The CDR3 sequence is 14 residues long. Germline values: CDR1 SGHNT, CDR2 YYREEE (reference sequence). With 1 base removed from V and 4 bases from J, the gap between germline ends came to 8 bases.

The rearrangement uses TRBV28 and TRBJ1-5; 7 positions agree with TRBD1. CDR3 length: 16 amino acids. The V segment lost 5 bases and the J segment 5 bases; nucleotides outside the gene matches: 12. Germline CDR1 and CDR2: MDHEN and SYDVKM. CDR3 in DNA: TGTGCCAGCAGTCCCGCCTTAAAGGGGGCTGATCAGCCCCAGCATTTT. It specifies CASSPALKGADQPQHF.

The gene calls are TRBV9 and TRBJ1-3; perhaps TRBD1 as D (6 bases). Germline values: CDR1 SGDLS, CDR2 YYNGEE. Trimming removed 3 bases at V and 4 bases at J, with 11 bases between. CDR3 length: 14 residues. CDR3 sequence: CASSAQTGGNTIYF. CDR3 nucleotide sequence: TGTGCCAGCAGCGCTCAGACAGGAGGAAACACCATATATTTT.

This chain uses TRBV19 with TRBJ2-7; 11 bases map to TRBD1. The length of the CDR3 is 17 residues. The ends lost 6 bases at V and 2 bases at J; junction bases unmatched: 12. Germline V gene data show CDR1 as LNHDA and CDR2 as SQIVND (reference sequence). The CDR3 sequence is CASSNGQGAAHAYEQYF. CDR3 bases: TGTGCCAGTAGCAACGGACAGGGGGCGGCTCACGCCTACGAGCAGTACTTC.

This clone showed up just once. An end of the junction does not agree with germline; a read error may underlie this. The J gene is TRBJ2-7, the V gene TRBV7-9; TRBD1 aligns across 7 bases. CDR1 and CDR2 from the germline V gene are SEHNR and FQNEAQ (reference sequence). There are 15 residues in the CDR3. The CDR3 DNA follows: TGTTCCAGCAGCCGCGATCGGGGACAGTTCTACGAGCAGTACTTC. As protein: CSSSRDRGQFYEQYF.